The 14 T cell receptor beta chains presented below share a single source sample, sequenced in a study of T cell changes during pregnancy in multiple sclerosis. Clones were sequenced by immunoSEQ multiplex PCR, and TCRdb holds only the in-frame ones, with some missing. The table shows roughly 83,000 clones, with about nine tenths occurring only once. The material was PBMCs, obtained in the first trimester of pregnancy. The receptors shown here come from a female donor in good health, serving as a control in a pregnancy study. Some clones in this sample may be carry-over from other donors' samples.

The chain combines TRBV28 with TRBJ2-2; maybe TRBD1 (5 bases). The V end lost 3 bases, the J end lost 1 base, and 9 bases lay between the germline ends. CDR1 and CDR2 (germline): MDHEN, SYDVKM. This CDR3 is built from 15 residues. The CDR3 loop reads CASSLRQGNTGELFF. The CDR3 nucleotides are TGTGCCAGCAGTTTGCGGCAGGGGAACACCGGGGAGCTGTTTTTT.

The chain employs TRBV2 and TRBJ2-3; 7 nucleotides match TRBD1. CDR1 SNHLY and CDR2 FYNNEI come from the germline V gene. This CDR3 comprises 14 residues. Germline trimming cut 9 bases from V and 4 bases from J; bases unmatched to any gene: 10. Here the CDR3 DNA reads TGTGCCAGTAGGGACAGAGACTTGCCAGATACGCAGTATTTT. This gives the protein CASRDRDLPDTQYF.

The chain carries TRBV28 and TRBJ1-6; TRBD1 aligns across 7 bases. Trimming cost V 3 bases and J 6 bases; bases outside gene matches: 5. The V gene's germline CDR1 is MDHEN and CDR2 SYDVKM. The CDR3 runs to 15 residues. CDR3 in DNA: TGTGCCAGCAGTTTCCTCCACAGGGGTAATTCACCCCTCCACTTT. It is translated as CASSFLHRGNSPLHF.

V and J are TRBV4-3 and TRBJ2-6, with D possibly being TRBD1 (5 bases). This CDR3 comprises 16 residues. Between the trimmed V and J ends, which lost 0 bases and 2 bases, there was a span of 8 bases. The germline gives CDR1 LGHNA, CDR2 YSLEER. For the CDR3, the DNA is TGCGCCAGCAGCCAAGATCGGACACCTGGGGCCAACGTCCTGACTTTC. This translates into CASSQDRTPGANVLTF.

This sequence joins TRBV9 and TRBJ2-1; TRBD2 aligns across 11 bases. Germline values: CDR1 SGDLS, CDR2 YYNGEE. The V segment lost 2 bases and the J segment 5 bases; nucleotides outside the gene matches: 15. The CDR3 covers 19 residues. CDR3 residues: CASSVGGTLLAGVNNEQFF. The CDR3 DNA follows: TGTGCCAGCAGCGTCGGGGGAACACTACTAGCGGGAGTAAACAATGAGCAGTTCTTC.

This chain connects TRBV29-1 to TRBJ1-1; tentative D call: TRBD1 (5 bases). V lost 4 bases and J 1 base, leaving 7 bases between the germline ends. The CDR3 is made up of 12 amino acids. Germline CDR1 is SQVTM and CDR2 is ANQGSEA. The chain's CDR3 is CSVGQGNTEAFF. The CDR3 DNA follows: TGCAGCGTTGGGCAGGGGAACACTGAAGCTTTCTTT.

This chain joins TRBV29-1 and TRBJ2-5; no reliable D call. The CDR3 consists of 15 residues. V lost 4 bases to trimming and J lost 2 bases, with 17 bases between them. Germline values: CDR1 SQVTM, CDR2 ANQGSEA. CDR3 loop: CSVAPTLPFQETQYF. The CDR3 nucleotides read TGCAGCGTTGCCCCGACTCTACCCTTTCAAGAGACCCAGTACTTC.

In its sample, this clone was seen a few times. In nucleotides, the CDR3 is TGTGCCAGCAGCTTAGAGGAGGGTCTTGGCTACACCTTC. Protein product: CASSLEEGLGYTF. V and J are TRBV7-3 and TRBJ1-2, with D hard to call. The germline gives CDR1 SGHTA, CDR2 FQGTGA. This CDR3 has 13 amino acids. The ends were cut back, 2 bases at V and 7 bases at J, with 11 bases in the middle.

The chain carries TRBV5-8 and TRBJ1-5; unclear D gene. CDR1 is SGHTS and CDR2 is YDEGEE in the germline V gene. V was clipped by 0 bases and J by 7 bases, with 11 bases between them. This CDR3 comprises 14 residues. The CDR3 region is CASSLGLDSQPQHF. CDR3 DNA: TGTGCCAGCAGCTTGGGATTGGATAGCCAGCCCCAGCATTTT.

The gene calls are TRBV4-1 and TRBJ1-1; 10 bases line up with TRBD1. CDR1 and CDR2 from the germline V gene are MGHRA and YSYEKL. V trimming: 6 bases; J trimming: 2 bases; junction bases outside the gene matches: 9. This CDR3 spans 16 amino acids. The CDR3 sequence: CASRNPGQGFNTEAFF. The CDR3 nucleotides are TGCGCCAGCAGAAACCCGGGACAGGGGTTTAACACTGAAGCTTTCTTT.

The table lists this clone with a count of one. V and J are TRBV7-9 and TRBJ2-1; 10 bases line up with TRBD2. Per germline, CDR1 SEHNR and CDR2 FQNEAQ (reference sequence). The junction had 11 bases not matched to a gene; V was cut back by 0 bases and J by 3 bases. The length of the CDR3 is 19 residues. The chain's CDR3 is CASSLARASGGWGYNEQFF. As DNA, the CDR3 is TGTGCCAGCAGCTTAGCGCGGGCTAGCGGGGGATGGGGCTACAATGAGCAGTTCTTC.

The chain joins TRBV6-1 to TRBJ2-7; D may be TRBD1 (5 bases). Germline CDR1 and CDR2: MNHNS and SASEGT. This CDR3 spans 15 amino acids. V was pared by 2 bases and J by 4 bases, with 15 bases between. The CDR3: CASSERKGHRYEQYF. Written as DNA, the CDR3 is TGTGCCAGCAGTGAACGTAAAGGACATCGGTACGAGCAGTACTTC.

The chain joins TRBV7-2 to TRBJ1-2; D call uncertain. CDR3 length: 14 amino acids. From germline, CDR1 is SGHTA and CDR2 FQGNSA. V dropped 1 base and J dropped 4 bases, with 10 bases sitting between them. The CDR3 sequence: CASSLGGRSYGYTF. CDR3 sequence (DNA): TGTGCCAGCAGCTTAGGTGGCAGAAGCTATGGCTACACCTTC.

This chain uses TRBV25-1 with TRBJ2-2; 16 bases are a match to TRBD2. Trimming took 6 bases from V and 3 from J; bases not matched to a gene: 7. The CDR3 length is 18 residues. CDR1 MGHDK and CDR2 SYGVNS come from the germline V gene. CDR3 coding DNA: TGTGCCAGCAGGGGACTAGCGGGGGGGCGAAGCTACACCGGGGAGCTGTTTTTT. Translating it yields CASRGLAGGRSYTGELFF.